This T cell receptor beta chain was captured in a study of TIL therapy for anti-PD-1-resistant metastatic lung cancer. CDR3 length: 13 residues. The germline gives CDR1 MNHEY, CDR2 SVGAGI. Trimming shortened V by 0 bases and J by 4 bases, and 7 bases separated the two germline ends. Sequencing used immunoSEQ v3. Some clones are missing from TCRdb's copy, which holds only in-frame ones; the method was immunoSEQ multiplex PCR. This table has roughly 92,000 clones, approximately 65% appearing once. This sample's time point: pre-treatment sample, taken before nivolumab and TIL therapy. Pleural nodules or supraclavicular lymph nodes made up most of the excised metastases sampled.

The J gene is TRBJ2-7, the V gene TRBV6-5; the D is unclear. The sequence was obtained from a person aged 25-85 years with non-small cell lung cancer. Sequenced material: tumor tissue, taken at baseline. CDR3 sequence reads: CASSYSGRYEQYF. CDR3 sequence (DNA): TGTGCCAGCAGTTACTCCGGCAGGTACGAGCAGTACTTC.